One sample yielded the 17 T cell receptor beta chains listed below, sequenced in a study of long-term antiretroviral therapy in people with HIV (dated by TCRdb to the early 2020s). Sequencing of the TRB variable region was done with the immunoSEQ hsTCRB v3.0 assay at survey level resolution. Sourced from immuneACCESS, this table was stored by TCRdb with only in-frame sequences that have V and J called. A share of the clones is absent; for the studies checked, an unresolved V gene accounts for under half, and the remainder has no known explanation. Counted in this sample were tens of thousands of clones; around four fifths of them appeared once. The leading ten clones occupy roughly 4.6% of the sample. This material consisted of unsorted PBMCs, taken 0.5 years after starting antiretroviral therapy. The receptors were sampled from a man in his late teens or twenties with HIV.

The chain is built from TRBV5-4 and TRBJ2-5; D possibly corresponds to TRBD2 (7 bases). CDR3 length: 14 amino acids. V was clipped by 4 bases and J by 6 bases, with 16 bases between them. The germline V gene encodes CDR1 SGHNT and CDR2 YYREEE (reference sequence). CDR3 region: CASSGGAGMKTQYF. The CDR3, as DNA: TGTGCCAGCAGCGGGGGGGCGGGGATGAAGACCCAGTACTTC. Full variable domain (missing parts from reference TRBV5-4 and TRBJ2-5): ETGVTQSPTHLIKTRGQQVTLRCSSQSGHNTVSWYQQALGQGPQFIFQYYREEENGRGNFPPRFSGLQFPNYSSELNVNALELDDSALYLCASSGGAGMKTQYFGPGTRLLVL.

The chain joins TRBV7-6 to TRBJ1-2; a weak D match, TRBD1 (5 bases). Between the trimmed V and J ends, which lost 1 base and 5 bases, there was a span of 17 bases. There are 16 residues in the CDR3. The germline V gene encodes CDR1 SGHVS and CDR2 FNYEAQ. Here the CDR3 DNA reads TGTGCCAGCAGCTTAGGTGTTGGGGGGGAAATATATGGCTACACCTTC. Protein: CASSLGVGGEIYGYTF.

The chain has TRBV9 and TRBJ2-2; D possibly corresponds to TRBD2 (6 bases). V was pared by 0 bases and J by 4 bases, with 19 bases between. The CDR3 covers 18 residues. CDR1 SGDLS and CDR2 YYNGEE come from the germline V gene. This CDR3 is CASSVGGRGTGPTGELFF. DNA of the CDR3: TGTGCCAGCAGCGTAGGGGGTCGCGGGACGGGACCCACCGGGGAGCTGTTTTTT.

This clone rates as medium-sized (0.01 to 0.1%). The J gene is TRBJ2-2, the V gene TRBV7-2; unclear D gene. This CDR3 is built from 15 residues. Deletions cut 5 bases from V and 8 bases from J, with 18 bases between. The germline gives CDR1 SGHTA, CDR2 FQGNSA. CDR3 amino acids: CASSITVGIEGELFF. The DNA for the CDR3 is TGTGCCAGCAGCATTACTGTGGGGATAGAGGGGGAGCTGTTTTTT.

The chain has TRBV19 and TRBJ1-4; no definite D call. Germline CDR1 is LNHDA and CDR2 is SQIVND (reference sequence). CDR3 length: 18 amino acids. The V and J ends lost 0 bases and 2 bases respectively, with 16 bases between them. CDR3: CASSIEGPTGRTNEKLFF. The CDR3 region has the DNA TGTGCCAGTAGTATAGAGGGCCCCACGGGCCGCACTAATGAAAAACTGTTTTTT.

The J gene is TRBJ2-5, the V gene TRBV15, with D possibly matching TRBD1 (5 bases). This CDR3 spans 14 amino acids. Per germline, CDR1 LNHNV and CDR2 YYDKDF (reference sequence). Trimming pared 3 bases from V and 5 bases from J, leaving 13 bases between. In DNA form, the CDR3 reads TGTGCCACCAGCAGGGCAGGGCAAGGGGAGACCCAGTACTTC. This encodes CATSRAGQGETQYF.

This chain joins TRBV27 and TRBJ2-6, with D tentatively TRBD2 (6 bases). The V gene lost 6 bases and the J gene lost 2 bases, with 14 bases spanning the gap. The germline gives CDR1 MNHEY, CDR2 SMNVEV (reference sequence). The CDR3 sequence is 16 residues long. The CDR3: CASRSWGEAGANVLTF. The DNA for the CDR3 is TGTGCCAGCAGGTCGTGGGGGGAAGCTGGGGCCAACGTCCTGACTTTC.

The chain employs TRBV5-5 and TRBJ1-5; no clear D gene. The V gene lost 4 bases and the J gene lost 0 bases, with 17 bases spanning the gap. The CDR3 covers 17 residues. Per germline, CDR1 SGHKS and CDR2 YYEKEE (reference sequence). CDR3 sequence: CASSPLGRVYSNQPQHF. The CDR3 bases are TGTGCCAGCAGCCCCCTCGGGAGGGTTTATAGCAATCAGCCCCAGCATTTT.

The gene calls are TRBV4-2 and TRBJ2-2, with D perhaps matching TRBD1 (5 bases). Trimming cost V 0 bases and J 8 bases, with 10 bases left between them. The germline V gene has CDR1 LGHNA and CDR2 YNFKEQ. The CDR3 has 14 amino acids. The CDR3 bases are TGTGCCAGCAGCCAAGATAGCAGGGTTGGGGAGCTGTTTTTT. It specifies CASSQDSRVGELFF.

J is TRBJ2-1 and V is TRBV29-1, with 10 bases that match TRBD2. The ends lost 3 bases at V and 5 bases at J; junction bases unmatched: 7. The CDR3 length is 15 residues. Germline V gene data show CDR1 as SQVTM and CDR2 as ANQGSEA. CDR3 region: CSVDKGTSADNEQFF. The CDR3 DNA follows: TGCAGCGTTGATAAGGGGACTAGCGCGGACAATGAGCAGTTCTTC.

This chain joins TRBV18 and TRBJ2-2, with D maybe TRBD2 (5 bases). Trimming left V 4 bases short and J 5 bases short, with 11 bases between. The CDR3 runs to 14 residues. Germline V gene sequence: CDR1 KGHSH, CDR2 LQKENI. The CDR3 DNA follows: TGTGCCAGCTCACTTGGACTGGATACCGGGGAGCTGTTTTTT. This translates into CASSLGLDTGELFF.

The chain couples TRBV7-2 to TRBJ2-7; 7 bases align to TRBD2. The germline CDR1 and CDR2 sequences are SGHTA and FQGNSA. The CDR3 is made up of 14 amino acids. With 7 bases clipped from V and 5 bases from J, the junction kept 11 bases outside the gene matches. The CDR3 nucleotides read TGTGCCAGCAATAAGGTTGGGGGGAGGGACGAGCAGTACTTC. Its protein is CASNKVGGRDEQYF. Full variable domain (outside the CDR3, taken from reference TRBV7-2 and TRBJ2-7): GAGVSQSPSNKVTEKGKDVELRCDPISGHTALYWYRQSLGQGLEFLIYFQGNSAPDKSGLPSDRFSAERTGGSVSTLTIQRTQQEDSAVYLCASNKVGGRDEQYFGPGTRLTVT.

This clone was counted a single time. The chain links TRBV28 to TRBJ2-7; no reliable D call. V was shortened by 2 bases and J by 4 bases, with 12 bases between the two germline ends. Germline values: CDR1 MDHEN, CDR2 SYDVKM. The CDR3 has 14 amino acids. Here the CDR3 DNA reads TGTGCCAGCAGTTTAGGAACCAACCTATACGAGCAGTACTTC. The encoded protein is CASSLGTNLYEQYF. The full variable domain, in which reference TRBV28 and TRBJ2-7 provide the parts outside the CDR3, is DVKVTQSSRYLVKRTGEKVFLECVQDMDHENMFWYRQDPGLGLRLIYFSYDVKMKEKGDIPEGYSVSREKKERFSLILESASTNQTSMYLCASSLGTNLYEQYFGPGTRLTVT.

V gene TRBV7-7 combines with J gene TRBJ2-5; D may be TRBD1 (6 bases). This CDR3 spans 15 amino acids. Germline V gene data show CDR1 as SSHAT and CDR2 as FNYEAQ (reference sequence). V was pared by 5 bases and J by 2 bases, with 15 bases between. DNA of the CDR3: TGTGCCAGCAGCCCCAGAGGGGGTCTACAAGAGACCCAGTACTTC. Translating it yields CASSPRGGLQETQYF.

V is TRBV7-8 and J is TRBJ1-1; TRBD1 might be the D (5 bases). CDR3 size: 16 residues. CDR1 and CDR2 (germline): SGHVS, FQNEAQ. Trimming stripped 0 bases from V and 0 bases from J, with 11 bases between. CDR3 in DNA: TGTGCCAGCAGCTTAGCTGGGGGAGCAGTGAACACTGAAGCTTTCTTT. Encoded protein: CASSLAGGAVNTEAFF. Full variable domain (missing parts from reference TRBV7-8 and TRBJ1-1): GAGVSQSPRYKVAKRGQDVALRCDPISGHVSLFWYQQALGQGPEFLTYFQNEAQLDKSGLPSDRFFAERPEGSVSTLKIQRTQQEDSAVYLCASSLAGGAVNTEAFFGQGTRLTVV.

The V and J genes are TRBV18 and TRBJ1-1, with D possibly TRBD1 on 6 matching bases. This CDR3 has 14 amino acids. The V and J ends lost 6 bases and 0 bases respectively, with 11 bases between them. Germline V gives CDR1 KGHSH, CDR2 LQKENI. The chain's CDR3 is CASSADSMNTEAFF. CDR3 DNA sequence: TGTGCCAGCTCGGCGGACAGCATGAACACTGAAGCTTTCTTT.

The rearrangement joins TRBV27 to TRBJ2-5; D is tentatively TRBD1 or TRBD2 (5 bases each). Per the germline V gene, CDR1 is MNHEY and CDR2 is SMNVEV (reference sequence). CDR3 length: 15 residues. Trimming removed 2 bases at V and 4 bases at J, with 14 bases between. CDR3 DNA sequence: TGTGCCAGCAGTTTACATCGAGGGGACGGAGAGACCCAGTACTTC. This translates into CASSLHRGDGETQYF.